Listed below are T cell receptor beta chains from one sample, sequenced in a study of blood T cell repertoires in COVID-19. The method was immunoSEQ multiplex PCR; TCRdb's version includes in-frame clones alone and lacks a portion of them. This sample has over 200,000 clones, with roughly 84% found just once. Sequencing was performed on peripheral blood. These receptors originate from a man in his forties with active or convalescent COVID-19. Each CDR3 is given with its conserved first and last residue. The D gene is left open where the match is weak. Only part of the rows carry a size: once, few, many, or a class if the clone is expanded.

TRBV2	TRBD2	.	TRBJ2-7	TGTGCCAGCAGCCTTAGCGGGACCCCCTACTACGAGCAGTACTTC	CASSLSGTPYYEQYF
TRBV5-6	.	.	TRBJ1-1	TGTGCCAGCAGCTTGATCGCGGCGTATTTAACTGAAGCTTTCTTT	CASSLIAAYLTEAFF
TRBV5-4	TRBD1	.	TRBJ1-2	TGTGCCAGCAGCTCGCGGGACAGGGGGCCCCTGGCTGGCTACACCTTC	CASSSRDRGPLAGYTF
TRBV9	.	.	TRBJ1-2	TGTGCCAGCAGCGTAGCACGGGATGGCTACACCTTC	CASSVARDGYTF
TRBV4-2	TRBD1	.	TRBJ1-1	TGTGCCAGCAGCCAAGGGGAGACAGGGTACACTGAAGCTTTCTTT	CASSQGETGYTEAFF
TRBV2	TRBD1	once	TRBJ1-5	TGTGCCAGCAAGGACAGGCTAAGCAATCAGCCCCAGCATTTT	CASKDRLSNQPQHF
TRBV6-5	.	.	TRBJ1-4	TGTGCCAGCAGTTATGGGGGCCGCGAAAAACTGTTTTTT	CASSYGGREKLFF
TRBV28	.	.	TRBJ1-2	TGTGCCATTTCAGCCGGGAACTATGGCTACACCTTC	CAISAGNYGYTF
TRBV4-2	.	.	TRBJ2-7	TGTGCCAGCAGCCAAGATCCGGTGGCTGGCGGGCCGACCGCCGAGCAGTACTTC	CASSQDPVAGGPTAEQYF
TRBV9	.	.	TRBJ2-7	TGTGCCAGCAGCGTAAGCACCGGGAGAACCTACGAGCAGTACTTC	CASSVSTGRTYEQYF
TRBV3-1/TRBV3-2	.	.	TRBJ2-7	TGTGCCAGCAGCCCCGGGACAACATTCTACGAGCAGTACTTC	CASSPGTTFYEQYF
TRBV9	TRBD1	.	TRBJ1-6	TGTGCCAGCAGCCCGGGACAGGGAGGTTCACCCCTCCACTTT	CASSPGQGGSPLHF
TRBV5-6	.	.	TRBJ2-5	TGTGCCAGCAGCTTGGGTATCCGGGGTGGAGAGACCCAGTACTTC	CASSLGIRGGETQYF
TRBV5-6	TRBD1	.	TRBJ1-2	TGTGCCAGCAGCTTGGGACAGGGGGCTTGGGGCTACACCTTC	CASSLGQGAWGYTF
TRBV4-2	.	.	TRBJ1-3	TGTGCCAGCAGCTACACCTCTGCGGGAGGAAACACCATATATTTT	CASSYTSAGGNTIYF
TRBV5-1	.	.	TRBJ1-3	TGCGCCAGCAGCTTGGAGCGGGGCCACTCTGGAAACACCATATATTTT	CASSLERGHSGNTIYF
TRBV6-5	.	.	TRBJ2-2	TGTGCCACGCAGGAGGGGCTAGGCGGGGAGCTGTTTTTT	CATQEGLGGELFF
TRBV7-9	TRBD2	.	TRBJ2-5	TGTGCCAGCAGCTCCCGGACTAGCGGGGTGACAGAGACCCAGTACTTC	CASSSRTSGVTETQYF
TRBV27	.	.	TRBJ1-2	TGTGCCAGCAGTTCCCTTTGGAATAGGCGGGACTATGGCTACACCTTC	CASSSLWNRRDYGYTF
TRBV7-9	.	few	TRBJ1-5	TGTGCCAGCAGCCATGATGGAGGCAATCAGCCCCAGCATTTT	CASSHDGGNQPQHF
TRBV5-4	.	.	TRBJ1-6	TGTGCCAGCAGCTGGGAACAGGGCAGGGGACAATATAATTCACCCCTCCACTTT	CASSWEQGRGQYNSPLHF
TRBV7-7	.	.	TRBJ2-1	TGTGCTAGCAGCTTAGACCCCGGGGATAATGAGCAGTTCTTC	CASSLDPGDNEQFF
TRBV28	TRBD2	.	TRBJ2-3	TGTGCCAGCAGTCTGCGGACTAGCGGGGGCCTCACAGATACGCAGTATTTT	CASSLRTSGGLTDTQYF